Described below is a single T cell receptor (beta chain) sequence and its context. Its antigen remains unidentified. Sequenced by immunoSEQ multiplex PCR; TCRdb stores in-frame clones only, minus some. This table holds 100,000 or so clones, 86% found once. The sample is drawn from a study of T cell responses to AZD1222 COVID-19 vaccine. Study-wide findings and caveats: Baseline seropositives among AZD1222 recipients totaled only six. Clonal diversity may have been underestimated, and the donors were mostly white British, with more females than males.

The sequence was obtained from an adult in good health. The material sequenced was peripheral blood, taken on day 0 of AZD1222 vaccination.

CDR3 in amino acids: CASSEAGINSGNTIYF. Written as DNA, the CDR3 is TGTGCCAGCAGTGAAGCCGGGATCAACTCTGGAAACACCATATATTTT. This chain joins TRBV6-1 and TRBJ1-3; no reliable D call. There are 16 residues in the CDR3. Looked up from germline, CDR1 is MNHNS and CDR2 is SASEGT. V lost 0 bases and J 0 bases, leaving 9 bases between the germline ends.